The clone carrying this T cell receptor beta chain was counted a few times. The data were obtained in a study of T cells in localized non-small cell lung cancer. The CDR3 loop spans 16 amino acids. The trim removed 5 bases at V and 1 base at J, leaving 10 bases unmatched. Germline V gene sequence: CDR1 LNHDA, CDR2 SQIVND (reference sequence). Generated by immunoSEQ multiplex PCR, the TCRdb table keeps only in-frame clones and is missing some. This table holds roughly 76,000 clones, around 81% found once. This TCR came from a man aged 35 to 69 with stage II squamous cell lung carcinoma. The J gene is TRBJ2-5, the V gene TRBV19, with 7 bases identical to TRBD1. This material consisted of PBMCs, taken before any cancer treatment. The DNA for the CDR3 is TGTGCCAGTAGTCCCCGACAGGGCTTCCTCCAAGAGACCCAGTACTTC. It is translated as CASSPRQGFLQETQYF.